The rows below give T cell receptor beta chains drawn from one sample of a study of graft-versus-host responses after intestinal transplantation. Method: immunoSEQ multiplex PCR; TCRdb's copy keeps in-frame clones and lacks some. This sample has more than 15,000 clones; 86% occur once, and the top ten carry approximately 49%. Sample: bone marrow, taken roughly 130 days after transplant. These receptors all come from a human patient who received an intestinal transplant, so some T cells may come from the graft donor. Both conserved end residues are part of each CDR3. D genes are given only for firm matches. Where a row states a size, it is once, few, many or the class of an expanded clone; other rows omit it.

j_call d_call clone_size v_call cdr3_nt cdr3_aa
TRBJ2-1 TRBD2 - TRBV15 TGTGCCACCAGCAAGGGGACTAGCGGCGGGAATGAGCAGTTCTTC CATSKGTSGGNEQFF
TRBJ2-7 - - TRBV6-5 TGTGCCAGCACCGGGAATAACCACGAGCAGTACTTC CASTGNNHEQYF
TRBJ2-7 TRBD2 - TRBV29-1 TGCAGCGCTTATCTCGGGACTAGTTCCTACGAGCAGTACTTC CSAYLGTSSYEQYF
TRBJ2-1 TRBD2 - TRBV9 TGTGCCAGCAGCGTAGGAGGTGTGGGACTAGCGGGACAGAATGAGCAGTTCTTC CASSVGGVGLAGQNEQFF
TRBJ2-1 - - TRBV11-1 TGTGCCAGCAGCTTTTTGGAGGGTGCCAGGGAGCAGTTCTTC CASSFLEGAREQFF
TRBJ2-3 TRBD1 - TRBV2 TGTGCCAGCAGTGGAAGACAGGGGACGTCAGCGATGGCAGATACGCAGTATTTT CASSGRQGTSAMADTQYF
TRBJ2-7 TRBD2 - TRBV19 TGTGCCAGTAGTCTTTCTCCGGGACTAGTATTTCACGAGCAGTACTTC CASSLSPGLVFHEQYF
TRBJ2-1 - - TRBV7-9 TGTGCCAGCAGCTTCGGCAGAGATTACAATGAGCAGTTCTTC CASSFGRDYNEQFF
TRBJ1-1 - - TRBV6-5 TGTGCCAGCACCCCGGGTGCAGGTACAGAAGCTTTCTTT CASTPGAGTEAFF
TRBJ2-7 - - TRBV6-5 TGTGCCAGCAGCGCCCGACTAGTCCACGAGCAGTACTTC CASSARLVHEQYF
TRBJ2-1 TRBD2 - TRBV2 TGTGCCAGCAGTGTTGAGACTAGCGCCTACAATGAGCAGTTCTTC CASSVETSAYNEQFF
TRBJ2-7 - - TRBV2 TGTGCCAGCAGTATCTCCTACGAGCAGTACTTC CASSISYEQYF
TRBJ2-4 TRBD2 - TRBV6-5 TGTGCCAGCAGTTACTCGCCCGGACTAGCGGGAGCCATTCAGTACTTC CASSYSPGLAGAIQYF
TRBJ1-3 TRBD1 once TRBV2 TGTGCCAGCAAAATCGACAGGGGAAGTGGAAACACCATATATTTT CASKIDRGSGNTIYF
TRBJ2-5 - once TRBV7-9 TGTGCCATCGAGGACGGAAAAGAGACCCAGTACTTC CAIEDGKETQYF
TRBJ2-7 TRBD1 once TRBV5-1 TGCGCCAGCAGCCTATACGACAGGGATGGCTACGAGCAGTACTTC CASSLYDRDGYEQYF
TRBJ1-1 - - TRBV11-2 TGTGCCAGCAGCCTGATTCCGGGACCAAACGCTGAAGCTTTCTTT CASSLIPGPNAEAFF
TRBJ1-2 - - TRBV27 TGTGCCAGCAGCCGAGGTGGACAGCTGCGCTATGGCTACACCTTC CASSRGGQLRYGYTF
TRBJ2-7 - - TRBV27 TGTGCCAGCCGGAAACAGGTGGGGATAGGGGAGCAGTACTTC CASRKQVGIGEQYF
TRBJ2-7 - - TRBV5-1 TGCGCCAGCAGCACAGATACGGCTAGCTACGAGTACTTC CASSTDTASYEYF
TRBJ1-2 - - TRBV7-6 TGTGCCAGCAGCAAGAGGTGTGAATCTCGAAAGATCTATGGCTACACCTTC CASSKRCESRKIYGYTF
TRBJ2-7 TRBD2 few TRBV9 TGTGCCAGCAGCGTAAGGACTAGCCTTTTCCCGGGGTTC CASSVRTSLFPGF
TRBJ2-7 TRBD2 - TRBV29-1 TGCAGCGTCGAGGGAGGGGCAGAAGAGCAGTACTTC CSVEGGAEEQYF
TRBJ2-3 TRBD1 - TRBV6-1 TGTGCCAGCAGTGTTGGACAGGGGACAGATACGCAGTATTTT CASSVGQGTDTQYF
TRBJ1-1 - once TRBV15 TGTGCCACCAGCAGAGATCGGGGTTCTGAAGCTTTCTTT CATSRDRGSEAFF
TRBJ2-3 - - TRBV27 TGTGCCAGCAGTTCCGGACCGCTGAGGAAGACGCAGTATTTT CASSSGPLRKTQYF
TRBJ2-6 - - TRBV6-1 TGTGCCAGCAGATCCAGGGGCTCTGGGGCCAACGTCCTGACTTTC CASRSRGSGANVLTF
TRBJ1-1 - - TRBV6-5 TGTGTCACCTCAAGGGCCACAGGGCTCGAAGCTTTCTTT CVTSRATGLEAFF
TRBJ1-2 TRBD1 - TRBV18 TGTGCCAGCTCACCGGGACAGGGGTGGTTTTATGGCTACACCTTC CASSPGQGWFYGYTF
TRBJ2-3 - - TRBV10-3 TGTGCCACCCTACCGGGATCAAATATAGATACGCAGTATTTT CATLPGSNIDTQYF
TRBJ1-2 - - TRBV6-5 TGTGCCAGCAGTTACAGGTCGCTCGGGGAGGGCTACACCTTC CASSYRSLGEGYTF
TRBJ2-1 - - TRBV27 TGTGCCAGCAGTTTATTGAAGGACACTAGCTTTGGGGATGAGCAGTTCTTC CASSLLKDTSFGDEQFF
TRBJ2-1 - - TRBV27 TGTGCCTCCCGAGGGGGGCTGATTCGGGAGCAGTTCTTC CASRGGLIREQFF
TRBJ1-3 - - TRBV28 TGTGCCAGCAGTTTCGAGTTCTTGGGTGGAAACACCATATATTTT CASSFEFLGGNTIYF
TRBJ2-1 - - TRBV6-6 TGTGCCAGTAGTAGTTATGAATCCGATGAGCAGTTCTTC CASSSYESDEQFF
TRBJ2-3 TRBD1 few TRBV7-8 TGTGCCAGCAGACCGCGGGACAGGGGGCTGGTGTATTTT CASRPRDRGLVYF
TRBJ2-2 - - TRBV9 TGTGCCAGCAGCGCCCGATACACCGGGGAGCTGTTTTTT CASSARYTGELFF
TRBJ2-2 TRBD2 - TRBV6-5 TGTGCCAGCAGTTACCTAGCGGGGGAGGGCGGGGAGCTGTTTTTT CASSYLAGEGGELFF
TRBJ2-7 TRBD2 - TRBV30 TGTGCCTGGACTGGGGGACTAGCGGGAGCGTCCGAGCAGTACTTC CAWTGGLAGASEQYF
TRBJ2-2 - - TRBV18 TGTGCCAGCTCACCGACAGGGAACACCGGGGAGCTGTTTTTT CASSPTGNTGELFF
TRBJ2-2 - once TRBV5-1 TGCGCCAGCAGCCCTGGCCTGGTTACCGGGGAGCTGTTTTTT CASSPGLVTGELFF
TRBJ2-7 - - TRBV9 TGTGCCAGCACCCCTTCAGATAGGCCCTACGAGCAGTACTTC CASTPSDRPYEQYF
TRBJ1-5 - - TRBV30 TGTGCCTGGAGTTTCGGGGACAATCAGCCCCAGCATTTT CAWSFGDNQPQHF
TRBJ1-4 TRBD1 few TRBV10-3 TGTGCCATCAGCCGACTCCGGACAGGGCGGGATGAAAAACTGTTTTTT CAISRLRTGRDEKLFF
TRBJ1-2 - few TRBV28 TGTGCCAGCAGTTTACCCCTTAACGTACCACGCAGCTATGGCTACACCTTC CASSLPLNVPRSYGYTF
TRBJ1-1 TRBD1 - TRBV9 TGTGCCAGCAGCGCTCCCCCGGGACAGGCTGAAGCTTTCTTT CASSAPPGQAEAFF
TRBJ2-5 - once TRBV10-2 TGCGCCAGCAGAGAAGCTCTTAGAGAGACCCAGTACTTC CASREALRETQYF
TRBJ1-2 - - TRBV11-2 TGTGCCAGCAGCCCCGAGGGGACAAACTATGGCTACACCTTC CASSPEGTNYGYTF
TRBJ1-4 - - TRBV7-9 TGTGCCAGCAGCTATCAGGGTGGAGAAAAACTGTTTTTT CASSYQGGEKLFF
TRBJ2-7 - - TRBV9 TGTGCCAGCAGCGGCGACTCCTACGAGCAGTACTTC CASSGDSYEQYF
TRBJ2-7 TRBD2 - TRBV5-1 TGCGCCAGCAGGTCCCGGAGCGGGATCAACGAGCAGTACTTC CASRSRSGINEQYF
TRBJ2-1 - - TRBV9 TGTGCCAGCAGCGGTTTAACAATCGCCGTGGATGAGCAGTTCTTC CASSGLTIAVDEQFF
TRBJ2-5 - - TRBV4-1 TGCGCCAGCAGCCAAGATCTTGGGCAGCAAGAGACCCAGTACTTC CASSQDLGQQETQYF
TRBJ2-1 TRBD1 - TRBV7-3 TGTGCCAGCAGCTCCACGACAGGGGGCCATGAGCAGTTCTTC CASSSTTGGHEQFF
TRBJ2-1 TRBD2 - TRBV14 TGTGCCAGCAGCCCGAGGACTAGCGGGAGCTACAATGAGCAGTTCTTC CASSPRTSGSYNEQFF